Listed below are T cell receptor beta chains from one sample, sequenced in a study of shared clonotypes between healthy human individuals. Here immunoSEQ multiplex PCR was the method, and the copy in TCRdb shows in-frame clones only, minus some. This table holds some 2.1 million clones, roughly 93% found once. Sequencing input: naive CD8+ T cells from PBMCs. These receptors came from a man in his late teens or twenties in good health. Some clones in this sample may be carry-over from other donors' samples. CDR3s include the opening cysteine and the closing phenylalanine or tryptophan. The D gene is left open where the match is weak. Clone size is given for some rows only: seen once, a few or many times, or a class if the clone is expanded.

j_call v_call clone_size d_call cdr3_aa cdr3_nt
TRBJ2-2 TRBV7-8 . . CASSLAGLANTGELFF TGTGCCAGCAGCTTAGCAGGCCTAGCCAACACCGGGGAGCTGTTTTTT
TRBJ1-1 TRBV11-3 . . CARSRGHTEAFF TGTGCCAGGTCGCGGGGGCACACTGAAGCTTTCTTT
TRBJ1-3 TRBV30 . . CAWGPYSGNTIYF TGTGCCTGGGGGCCCTACTCTGGAAACACCATATATTTT
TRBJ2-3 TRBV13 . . CASSFDQAYDTQYF TGTGCCAGCAGCTTTGACCAAGCGTACGATACGCAGTATTTT
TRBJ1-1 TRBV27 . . CASGPDSFWGLNTEAFF TGTGCCAGCGGACCGGACAGTTTTTGGGGTTTGAACACTGAAGCTTTCTTT
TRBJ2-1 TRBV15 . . CATSRGRGPYNEQFF TGTGCCACCAGCAGGGGGCGGGGACCCTACAATGAGCAGTTCTTC
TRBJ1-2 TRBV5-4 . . CASSFELGTLTGGYTF TGTGCCAGCAGCTTCGAGCTCGGGACACTGACGGGTGGCTACACCTTC
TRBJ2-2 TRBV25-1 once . CASSPGPFDPNTGELFF TGTGCCAGCAGTCCGGGCCCCTTCGACCCGAACACCGGGGAGCTGTTTTTT
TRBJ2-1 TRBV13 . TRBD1 CASSWTGQGLHEQFF TGTGCCAGCAGCTGGACCGGACAGGGGTTACATGAGCAGTTCTTC
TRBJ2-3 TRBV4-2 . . CASSQEAVSHTDTQYF TGTGCCAGCAGCCAAGAAGCTGTGTCCCACACAGATACGCAGTATTTT
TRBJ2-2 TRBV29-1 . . CSALLGVANTGELFF TGCAGCGCCCTACTGGGGGTCGCGAACACCGGGGAGCTGTTTTTT
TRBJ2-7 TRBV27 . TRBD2 CASSLAGGSRSYEQYF TGTGCCAGCAGTCTCGCCGGGGGGTCAAGATCCTACGAGCAGTACTTC
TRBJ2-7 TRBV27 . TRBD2 CASRPRPGGGTYEQYF TGTGCCAGCAGGCCCAGGCCGGGGGGGGGAACCTACGAGCAGTACTTC
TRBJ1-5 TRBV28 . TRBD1 CASSQDRGYLQPQHF TGTGCCAGCAGTCAAGACAGGGGTTACCTACAGCCCCAGCATTTT
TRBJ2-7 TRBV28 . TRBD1 CASSPDREVTWQYF TGTGCCAGCAGCCCGGACAGGGAAGTTACCTGGCAGTACTTC
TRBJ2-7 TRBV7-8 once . CASSPGEGQYF TGTGCCAGCAGCCCCGGTGAGGGGCAGTACTTC
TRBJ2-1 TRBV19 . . CASSHGTFRRDEQFF TGTGCCAGTAGCCACGGGACCTTTCGGCGAGACGAGCAGTTCTTC
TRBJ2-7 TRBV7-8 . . CASSLAWAGDEQYF TGTGCCAGCAGCTTAGCGTGGGCAGGGGACGAGCAGTACTTC
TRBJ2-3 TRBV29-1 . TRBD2 CSVEGGTTLFTDTQYF TGCAGCGTTGAGGGGGGGACTACCCTATTCACAGATACGCAGTATTTT
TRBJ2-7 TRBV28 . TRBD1 CASSKRRDSNYEQYF TGTGCCAGCAGTAAACGTCGGGACAGTAACTACGAGCAGTACTTC
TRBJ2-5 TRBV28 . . CASVGLPQETQYF TGTGCCAGCGTGGGGCTACCCCAAGAGACCCAGTACTTC
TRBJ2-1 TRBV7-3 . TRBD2 CASSLLSGRDSYEQFF TGTGCCAGCAGCTTATTAAGCGGGAGGGATTCGTATGAGCAGTTCTTC
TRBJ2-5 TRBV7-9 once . CASSLVGIAETQYF TGTGCCAGCAGCTTAGTAGGAATTGCGGAGACCCAGTACTTC
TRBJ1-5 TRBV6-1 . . CASSEARWLNSNQPQHF TGTGCCAGCAGTGAAGCTAGGTGGCTCAATAGCAATCAGCCCCAGCATTTT
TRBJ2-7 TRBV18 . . CASSLSSWGYEQYF TGTGCCAGCTCACTCAGCTCCTGGGGGTACGAGCAGTACTTC
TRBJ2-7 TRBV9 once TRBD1 CASSGSTGVEQYF TGTGCCAGCAGCGGCTCGACAGGGGTGGAGCAGTACTTC
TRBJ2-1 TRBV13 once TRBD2 CASSTRGRANEQFF TGTGCCAGCAGCACTCGCGGGAGAGCAAATGAGCAGTTCTTC
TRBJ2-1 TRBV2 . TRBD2 CASSDRREGWNEQFF TGTGCCAGCAGTGACAGGCGGGAGGGATGGAATGAGCAGTTCTTC
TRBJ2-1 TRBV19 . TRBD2 CASSISPPSGEGNEQFF TGTGCCAGTAGTATATCCCCACCCAGCGGGGAGGGAAATGAGCAGTTCTTC
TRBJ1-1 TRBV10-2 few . CASKGQQNTEAFF TGCGCCAGCAAAGGACAGCAGAACACTGAAGCTTTCTTT
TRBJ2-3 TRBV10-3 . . CAISESIQNTDTQYF TGTGCCATCAGTGAGTCAATACAGAATACAGATACGCAGTATTTT
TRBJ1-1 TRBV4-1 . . CASSQGYLSAGGAFF TGCGCCAGCAGCCAAGGATATTTGTCGGCGGGGGGAGCTTTCTTT
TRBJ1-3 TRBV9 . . CASRPTGHSGNTIYF TGTGCCAGCAGACCGACAGGACACTCTGGAAACACCATATATTTT
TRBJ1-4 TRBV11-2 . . CASSPRTYEKLFF TGTGCCAGCAGCCCCCGGACTTACGAAAAACTGTTTTTT
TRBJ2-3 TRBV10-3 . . CAISERTADTQYF TGTGCCATCAGTGAGAGGACAGCAGATACGCAGTATTTT
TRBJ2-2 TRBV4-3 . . CASSQTTPGAEANTGELFF TGCGCCAGCAGCCAGACCACCCCGGGAGCGGAGGCCAACACCGGGGAGCTGTTTTTT
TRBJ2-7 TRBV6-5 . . CATTDVTITGTQQYF TGTGCCACCACGGACGTTACAATAACAGGGACCCAGCAGTACTTC
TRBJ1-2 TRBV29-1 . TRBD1 CSVTGTGAFGYTF TGCAGCGTGACCGGGACAGGAGCTTTTGGCTACACCTTC
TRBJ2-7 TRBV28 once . CASSMFTVYEQHF TGTGCCAGCAGTATGTTCACGGTATACGAGCAGCACTTC
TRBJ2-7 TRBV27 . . CASSLAPPGTMSSYEQYF TGTGCCAGCAGTTTAGCCCCCCCCGGGACAATGAGCTCCTACGAGCAGTACTTC
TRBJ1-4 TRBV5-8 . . CASSLKAPGEKLFF TGTGCCAGCAGCTTGAAGGCCCCTGGGGAAAAACTGTTTTTT
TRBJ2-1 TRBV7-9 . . CASSNRDRPTNEQFF TGTGCCAGCAGCAACCGGGACCGACCTACGAATGAGCAGTTCTTC
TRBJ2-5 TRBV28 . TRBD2 CASSSGLAPETQYF TGTGCCAGCAGCTCTGGACTAGCCCCAGAGACCCAGTACTTC
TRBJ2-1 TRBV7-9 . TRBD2 CASSGGGIPYNEQFF TGTGCCAGCAGCGGGGGGGGTATCCCCTACAATGAGCAGTTCTTC
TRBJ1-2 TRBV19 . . CASSVRPGQGRQGYTF TGTGCCAGTAGTGTGCGCCCCGGTCAGGGGCGTCAAGGCTACACCTTC
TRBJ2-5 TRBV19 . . CASSIVGGPETQYF TGTGCCAGTAGTATTGTCGGGGGGCCTGAGACCCAGTACTTC
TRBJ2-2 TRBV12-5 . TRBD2 CASGLAGLAGELFF TGTGCTAGTGGTTTGGCAGGACTAGCCGGGGAGCTGTTTTTT
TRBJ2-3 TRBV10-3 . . CAISEELEGGTDTQYF TGTGCCATCAGTGAGGAGCTAGAAGGAGGCACAGATACGCAGTATTTT
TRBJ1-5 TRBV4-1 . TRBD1 CASSHIQGNQPQHF TGCGCCAGCAGCCACATACAGGGGAATCAGCCCCAGCATTTT
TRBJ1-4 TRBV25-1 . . CASSTRAGAGDNEKLFF TGTGCCAGCAGTACCCGAGCGGGGGCTGGGGATAATGAAAAACTGTTTTTT